This T cell receptor (beta chain) was retrieved from a study of T cells after yellow fever vaccination. The CDR3 length is 11 residues. Germline CDR1 and CDR2: MNHEY and SVGEGT. V shed 9 bases and J shed 5 bases, with 8 bases lying between them. General study results and limits: A small share of clonotypes appeared in both CD4 and CD8 compartments.

TCRdb independently ran MiXCR on the 5' RACE reads; one entry per CDR3 protein. The sample consists of 500,000 to 550,000 distinct CDR3 sequences, 21% of them appearing once. Concerning this clonotype itself: Its antigen remains unidentified.

This TCR derives from a man aged 18 to 29 who received the YFV17D yellow fever vaccine. This sequence joins TRBV6-2 or TRBV6-3 and TRBJ2-1, with a tentative D call TRBD1 (5 bases). Sequencing was performed on PBMCs, taken 21 days after the first yellow fever vaccination. CDR3 residues: CASDSHNEQFF. As DNA, the CDR3 is TGTGCCAGTGACAGCCACAATGAGCAGTTCTTC.